The 5 T cell receptor beta chains below were found in one sample sequenced in a study of CD8+ T cells in alopecia areata (dated by TCRdb to the late 2010s). Libraries were prepared through the immunoSEQ multiplex PCR assay. RNA was extracted from all samples and reverse transcribed into cDNA, which served as template for TCR sequencing. This is the immuneACCESS table as TCRdb keeps it, with only in-frame sequences that have V and J called. A part of the clones is gone; compared with another copy, unresolved V genes explain less than half, and the rest is unexplained. The sample has 110,000 to 150,000 clones on record, 86% of them singletons. The top ten clonotypes cover approximately 13% of the sample. What the time point label conveys for this sample: around 4 weeks on oral tofacitinib. The treatment or condition label of this sample denotes: oral pan-JAK inhibitor, 5-10 mg twice daily. Specimen: CD8+ T cells sorted from blood, collected at week 4, from a patient treated with tofacitinib. The source is a human donor with alopecia areata.

The rearrangement links TRBV29-1 to TRBJ2-7, with D possibly being TRBD1 (7 bases). The CDR3 has 15 amino acids. V was clipped by 4 bases and J by 3 bases, with 19 bases between them. Germline assignment: CDR1 SQVTM and CDR2 ANQGSEA. In nucleotides, the CDR3 is TGCAGCGTTGGAGGTTCAGGGGGAGGAAACTACGAGCAGTACTTC. It specifies CSVGGSGGGNYEQYF.

This sequence joins TRBV7-9 and TRBJ1-4; D is possibly TRBD1 (5 bases). This CDR3 has 17 amino acids. Germline V gene data show CDR1 as SEHNR and CDR2 as FQNEAQ (reference sequence). V shed 6 bases and J shed 4 bases, with 21 bases lying between them. CDR3 sequence reads: CASRGDGLWVNNEKLFF. The CDR3 DNA reads as TGTGCCAGCAGGGGGGACGGACTTTGGGTCAATAATGAAAAACTGTTTTTT.

The chain links TRBV29-1 to TRBJ2-2; tentatively, D is TRBD1 (5 bases). Trimming pared 4 bases from V and 3 bases from J, leaving 12 bases between. The germline V gene encodes CDR1 SQVTM and CDR2 ANQGSEA. The CDR3 extends over 14 amino acids. CDR3 sequence (DNA): TGCAGCGTTGCACAGGAATTGTACACCGGGGAGCTGTTTTTT. Translation: CSVAQELYTGELFF.

The V gene is TRBV19, the J gene TRBJ2-7, with 8 bases aligning to TRBD1. V lost 5 bases to trimming and J lost 2 bases; unmatched junction nucleotides: 8. Germline V gene data show CDR1 as LNHDA and CDR2 as SQIVND (reference sequence). The CDR3 contains 15 residues. CDR3 nucleotide sequence: TGTGCCAGTAGTCCATGGGACAGGCCTACCTACGAGCAGTACTTC. This sequence encodes CASSPWDRPTYEQYF.

V and J are TRBV9 and TRBJ1-2; the match to TRBD1 covers 7 bases. Trimming took 4 bases from V and 4 from J; bases not matched to a gene: 7. The germline V gene encodes CDR1 SGDLS and CDR2 YYNGEE. The CDR3 has 14 residues. DNA for the CDR3: TGTGCCAGCAGCCTAGGGGACAGCCGCTATGGCTACACCTTC. It is translated as CASSLGDSRYGYTF.